The next 14 T cell receptor beta chains were all read from a single sample in a study of T cell repertoires in cytomegalovirus infection. One entry per CDR3 protein, called by TCRdb with MiXCR from the reads. Of some 900,000 distinct CDR3 sequences in the sample, about 31% were seen once. Their antigen targets remain unknown. This sample comprised cultured CD8+ T cells from PBMCs, obtained from culture after CMV antigen stimulation. Receptor source: a human donor in good health (CMV status not recorded). Some clones in this sample may be carry-over from other donors' samples.

This chain connects TRBV6-1 to TRBJ2-7; D remains ambiguous. This CDR3 spans 15 amino acids. The germline V and J ends were trimmed by 2 bases and 7 bases, with 18 bases remaining between them. Germline V gives CDR1 MNHNS, CDR2 SASEGT. CDR3 in DNA: TGTGCCAGCAGTGAAATCCGTGCTATCCGCCGAGAGCAGTACTTC. Its protein is CASSEIRAIRREQYF.

This clonotype was detected only a few times. This chain joins TRBV7-4 and TRBJ2-1, with 7 bases aligning to TRBD1. CDR3 length: 16 amino acids. Germline lookup yields CDR1 SGHVT and CDR2 SQSDAQ. The trim removed 4 bases at V and 3 bases at J, leaving 9 bases unmatched. CDR3 loop: CASSSNRGPNYNEQFF. CDR3 DNA sequence: TGTGCCAGCAGCTCGAACAGGGGTCCGAACTACAATGAGCAGTTCTTC.

This clonotype was seen only a few times. The rearrangement joins TRBV5-6 to TRBJ2-7; the D gene could be TRBD1 or TRBD2 (5 bases each). Germline V gene sequence: CDR1 SGHDT, CDR2 YYEEEE. There are 16 residues in the CDR3. The V and J ends lost 0 bases and 0 bases respectively, with 13 bases between them. The DNA for the CDR3 is TGTGCCAGCAGCTTGGGTTTGGGGACGTTCTCCTACGAGCAGTACGTC. This encodes CASSLGLGTFSYEQYV.

This clonotype was seen more than once but under ten times. J is TRBJ1-1 and V is TRBV10-3; no definite D call. V dropped 0 bases and J dropped 4 bases, with 9 bases sitting between them. Germline V gene data show CDR1 as ENHRY and CDR2 as SYGVKD. This CDR3 has 14 residues. The CDR3 sequence is CAISESGEGTEAFF. As DNA, the CDR3 is TGTGCCATCAGTGAGTCTGGGGAGGGCACTGAAGCTTTCTTT.

The chain couples TRBV7-2 to TRBJ2-3, with TRBD2 as a possible D gene (6 bases). Germline V gene sequence: CDR1 SGHTA, CDR2 FQGNSA. The CDR3 loop spans 20 amino acids. The ends were cut back, 5 bases at V and 0 bases at J, with 27 bases in the middle. CDR3 residues: CASSLPAGLALIPSTDTQYF. The DNA of the CDR3 is TGTGCCAGCAGCCTCCCGGCCGGGCTAGCGTTAATTCCTAGCACAGATACGCAGTATTTT.

This clonotype was seen many times. This rearrangement joins TRBV7-6 to TRBJ1-1, with 8 bases matching TRBD1. Germline trimming cut 5 bases from V and 5 bases from J; bases unmatched to any gene: 10. Germline V CDR1 and CDR2: SGHVS, FNYEAQ. The CDR3 has 15 residues. CDR3 bases: TGTGCCAGCAGCCTCCGGGGGCAGGGGGCGACTGAAGCTTTCTTT. This encodes CASSLRGQGATEAFF.

A note on this clonotype: The germline gene is not matched at one end of the junction; a read error may be the cause. This chain joins TRBV7-9 and TRBJ2-1, with D unclear. Germline values: CDR1 SEHNR, CDR2 FQNEAQ (reference sequence). The CDR3 length is 11 residues. The CDR3 reads CANSFGNEQFF. CDR3 coding DNA: TGTGCCAACAGCTTCGGAAATGAGCAGTTCTTC.

This clonotype was counted only a few times. This sequence joins TRBV10-3 and TRBJ1-4; a possible D gene is TRBD1 (6 bases). CDR3 length: 14 amino acids. V was trimmed by 10 bases and J by 0 bases, leaving 12 bases between them. Looked up from germline, CDR1 is ENHRY and CDR2 is SYGVKD. CDR3 nucleotides: TGTGCCACGAACAGGGAAGCAACTAATGAAAAACTGTTTTTT. It encodes CATNREATNEKLFF.

This chain connects TRBV9 to TRBJ2-6, with TRBD1 as a possible D gene (6 bases). The V end lost 4 bases, the J end lost 2 bases, and 13 bases lay between the germline ends. From germline, CDR1 is SGDLS and CDR2 YYNGEE. The CDR3 is 16 amino acids. The CDR3 DNA is TGTGCCAGCAGCCAAACACAGGGAACTGGGGCCAACGTCCTGACTTTC. Protein product: CASSQTQGTGANVLTF.

This clonotype was seen a few times. The chain has TRBV6-1 and TRBJ1-2; D is possibly TRBD1 (6 bases). The CDR3 is 13 amino acids. Deletions cut 1 base from V and 7 bases from J, with 10 bases between. The germline gives CDR1 MNHNS, CDR2 SASEGT. The CDR3 coding sequence is TGTGCCAGCAGTGAAGTACAGGGTTTTGGCTACACCTTC. Translating it yields CASSEVQGFGYTF.

This chain joins TRBV7-6 and TRBJ2-7, with a tentative D call TRBD1 (6 bases). Between the trimmed V and J ends, which lost 5 bases and 0 bases, there was a span of 17 bases. This CDR3 has 16 amino acids. The germline CDR1 and CDR2 sequences are SGHVS and FNYEAQ. CDR3 DNA: TGTGCCAGCAGCCCAATTCAGGGGACAACCTCCTACGAGCAGTACGTC. The encoded protein is CASSPIQGTTSYEQYV.

This clonotype has only a few counts. This chain links TRBV7-6 with TRBJ1-1; D is unresolved. V lost 1 base, J lost 1 base, and 10 bases lay in between. In germline, CDR1 is SGHVS, CDR2 FNYEAQ. The CDR3 sequence is 15 residues long. CDR3: CASSLVSEKNTEAFF. DNA for the CDR3: TGTGCCAGCAGCTTAGTTTCAGAAAAGAACACTGAAGCTTTCTTT.

This clonotype was seen many times. The rearrangement joins TRBV7-9 to TRBJ1-4; D remains unclear. Deletions cut 8 bases from V and 5 bases from J, with 6 bases between. The CDR3 covers 11 residues. Germline V gene data show CDR1 as SEHNR and CDR2 as FQNEAQ (reference sequence). DNA of the CDR3: TGTGCCAGCGGACGGAATGAAAAACTGTTTTTT. Its protein product is CASGRNEKLFF.

The chain combines TRBV29-1 with TRBJ2-3; 7 nucleotides align to TRBD2. V lost 4 bases, J lost 2 bases, and 9 bases stayed unmatched. This CDR3 is 15 amino acids long. Germline values: CDR1 SQVTM, CDR2 ANQGSEA. The CDR3 DNA follows: TGCAGCGTTGGGGGAGCGGGGTCCCCCACAGATACGCAGTATTTT. Its translation is CSVGGAGSPTDTQYF.